The source of this TCR beta chain is a study of blood T cells in healthy people across ages. Concerning this clonotype: Its antigen remains unknown.

Study outcomes and limitations: Diversity estimates from one million T cells were considered underestimates.

Using a J-beta primer mix together with a sample-barcoded 5' primer, a second PCR was run for roughly 6 to 11 cycles. MiXCR, applied by TCRdb to the 5' RACE reads, yields one record per CDR3 protein. The table lists around 800,000 distinct CDR3 sequences, more than 25% of them singletons. The data were also submitted as part of a second study, on T cells of mothers and their children. That study reports: Samples were obtained from a few healthy Caucasian mothers and their six children.

The TCR was taken from a boy aged 5-17 years in good health. The sequenced sample was blood.

The CDR3 spells CASSDPISGANVLTF. For the CDR3, the DNA is TGTGCCAGCAGTGACCCGATCTCTGGGGCCAACGTCCTGACTTTC. This chain links TRBV6-1 with TRBJ2-6, with no clear D. Germline-derived CDR1 and CDR2 are MNHNS and SASEGT. V was clipped by 3 bases and J by 0 bases, with 6 bases between them. The length of the CDR3 is 15 residues.